This passage covers 30 T cell receptor beta chains from one sample sequenced in a study of blood T cell repertoires in COVID-19. Libraries were prepared by immunoSEQ multiplex PCR; TCRdb keeps only in-frame clonotypes and omits some of them. The table includes 80,000 to 100,000 clones, roughly 70% detected once. The sample was peripheral blood. The receptors stem from a man between 65 and 85 years old with COVID-19, enrolled during active disease.

J is TRBJ2-2 and V is TRBV28; TRBD2 aligns across 7 bases. This CDR3 has 16 amino acids. The V and J ends lost 7 bases and 1 base, in that order; junction bases with no gene match: 9. Germline CDR1 and CDR2: MDHEN and SYDVKM. The CDR3 loop is CASITSIAGNTGELFF. In nucleotides, the CDR3 is TGTGCCAGCATTACTTCCATAGCGGGGAACACCGGGGAGCTGTTTTTT.

This clone appeared a single time. For the CDR3, the DNA is TGTGCCAGTAGTATTAGGGACAGGGAGTGGACTGAAGCTTTCTTT. Amino acid sequence: CASSIRDREWTEAFF. The rearrangement joins TRBV19 to TRBJ1-1; 9 bases map to TRBD1. The germline CDR1 and CDR2 sequences are LNHDA and SQIVND (reference sequence). The CDR3 sequence is 15 residues long. The V segment lost 3 bases and the J segment 5 bases; nucleotides outside the gene matches: 7.

The V gene is TRBV7-3, the J gene TRBJ2-2; no clear D gene. CDR3 length: 16 residues. Germline-derived CDR1 and CDR2 are SGHTA and FQGTGA. Deletions cut 5 bases from V and 2 bases from J, with 15 bases between. CDR3 amino acids: CASSPRGSPNTGELFF. The CDR3 coding sequence is TGTGCCAGCAGCCCGAGAGGCAGCCCAAACACCGGGGAGCTGTTTTTT.

This chain's CDR3 is CASSSTGVWGTQYF. For the CDR3, the DNA is TGTGCCAGCAGCTCAACAGGGGTTTGGGGGACCCAGTACTTC. The rearrangement uses TRBV7-2 and TRBJ2-5; 7 bases align to TRBD1. Trimming at V came to 4 bases and at J to 7 bases, leaving 9 bases not matched to a gene. Per the germline V gene, CDR1 is SGHTA and CDR2 is FQGNSA. CDR3 size: 14 residues. Filled out from reference TRBV7-2 and TRBJ2-5, the complete variable domain reads GAGVSQSPSNKVTEKGKDVELRCDPISGHTALYWYRQSLGQGLEFLIYFQGNSAPDKSGLPSDRFSAERTGGSVSTLTIQRTQQEDSAVYLCASSSTGVWGTQYFGPGTRLLVL.

DNA for the CDR3: TGTGCCAGCAGTTTCTCGCCTAGCGGGAGAAATGAGCAGTTCTTC. Encoded protein: CASSFSPSGRNEQFF. The chain has TRBV27 and TRBJ2-1, with 10 bases identical to TRBD2. After removal of 3 bases from V and 7 bases from J, the junction contained 6 bases not matched to a gene. This CDR3 region has 15 residues. Germline V gene data show CDR1 as MNHEY and CDR2 as SMNVEV (reference sequence).

The V call is TRBV28, the J call TRBJ1-5, with D perhaps matching TRBD1 (5 bases). Germline loops: CDR1 MDHEN, CDR2 SYDVKM. The CDR3 contains 17 residues. The germline V and J ends were trimmed by 1 base and 3 bases, with 16 bases remaining between them. DNA of the CDR3: TGTGCCAGCAGTTTATTAGGGGCAGGGTCTTACAATCAGCCCCAGCATTTT. Residues: CASSLLGAGSYNQPQHF.

The gene calls are TRBV7-2 and TRBJ1-2; 8 positions match TRBD1. V gave up 5 bases and J gave up 4 bases; unmatched junction bases: 3. Germline values: CDR1 SGHTA, CDR2 FQGNSA. This CDR3 region has 13 residues. CDR3 residues: CASSAGTGYGYTF. Written as DNA, the CDR3 is TGTGCCAGCAGCGCCGGGACAGGCTATGGCTACACCTTC.

V gene TRBV4-1 combines with J gene TRBJ1-3; D unclear. Germline V CDR1 and CDR2: MGHRA, YSYEKL. V lost 3 bases to trimming and J lost 6 bases, with 24 bases between them. The CDR3 covers 18 residues. CDR3 loop: CASSHPYSGTRYENTIYF. DNA of the CDR3: TGCGCCAGCAGCCATCCCTATAGCGGCACAAGATATGAAAACACCATATATTTT.

The gene calls are TRBV15 and TRBJ1-5; D unclear. The CDR3 has 17 residues. V was cut by 3 bases and J by 0 bases, with 15 bases left in between. CDR1 is LNHNV and CDR2 is YYDKDF in the germline V gene (reference sequence). The CDR3 coding sequence is TGTGCCACCAGCAGTGGTCGTACAGCAGATAGCAATCAGCCCCAGCATTTT. It specifies CATSSGRTADSNQPQHF.

This clone was seen more than once but under ten times. The chain links TRBV7-2 to TRBJ1-6, with D perhaps TRBD1 (5 bases). Germline-derived CDR1 and CDR2 are SGHTA and FQGNSA. This CDR3 has 15 amino acids. V gave up 2 bases and J gave up 10 bases, with 15 bases separating them. The CDR3 DNA sequence: TGTGCCAGCAGCTTAAGTGCGGGGGGGGAATCACCCCTCCACTTT. Translating gives CASSLSAGGESPLHF.

Only a few counts were recorded for this clone. The chain links TRBV7-9 to TRBJ1-1; unclear D gene. V was clipped by 0 bases and J by 1 base, with 6 bases between them. The CDR3 is 14 residues long. Per germline, CDR1 SEHNR and CDR2 FQNEAQ (reference sequence). CDR3 sequence reads: CASSLAASNTEAFF. The CDR3 bases are TGTGCCAGCAGCTTAGCAGCCTCGAACACTGAAGCTTTCTTT.

The chain couples TRBV7-3 to TRBJ1-1, with a possible D match to TRBD1 (5 bases). V lost 1 base and J 0 bases, leaving 9 bases between the germline ends. The length of the CDR3 is 15 residues. Germline V gives CDR1 SGHTA, CDR2 FQGTGA. CDR3 in amino acids: CASSLKKGVNTEAFF. CDR3 bases: TGTGCCAGCAGCTTAAAGAAAGGGGTGAACACTGAAGCTTTCTTT.

This clone came up many times. The same CDR3 also results from other DNA sequences found in this sample. The chain is built from TRBV7-9 and TRBJ2-3; no clear D gene. The CDR3 totals 13 residues. Germline loops: CDR1 SEHNR, CDR2 FQNEAQ (reference sequence). The germline V and J ends were trimmed by 5 bases and 4 bases, with 10 bases remaining between them. The chain's CDR3 is CASSPRGPDTQYF. In DNA form, the CDR3 reads TGTGCCAGCAGCCCCCGAGGTCCAGATACGCAGTATTTT.

The V and J genes are TRBV7-2 and TRBJ2-5; TRBD1 agrees at 8 bases. There are 14 residues in the CDR3. V gave up 5 bases and J gave up 4 bases; unmatched junction bases: 6. Germline CDR1 and CDR2: SGHTA and FQGNSA. Here the CDR3 DNA reads TGTGCCAGCAGCCAAGACAGGGGAAGAGAGACCCAGTACTTC. This translates into CASSQDRGRETQYF.

The chain has TRBV2 and TRBJ2-1, with D possibly TRBD2 on 8 matching bases. The CDR3 extends over 18 amino acids. Germline V CDR1 and CDR2: SNHLY, FYNNEI. Trimming stripped 8 bases from V and 7 bases from J, with 30 bases between. The CDR3 DNA is TGTGCCAGCTCATACAGGGGCCGTCTAGCGGGCAGGGGGAATGAGCAGTTCTTC. This sequence encodes CASSYRGRLAGRGNEQFF.

The J gene is TRBJ2-3, the V gene TRBV19; 7 nucleotides agree with TRBD2. Germline CDR1 reads LNHDA; CDR2 reads SQIVND (reference sequence). The CDR3 sequence is 15 residues long. J gave up 5 bases and V 5 bases, and 10 bases lay outside the gene matches. The CDR3 DNA follows: TGTGCCAGTAGTCACTGGGGGGGATTGGAAGATACGCAGTATTTT. This translates into CASSHWGGLEDTQYF.

The chain uses TRBV2 and TRBJ1-4; 10 bases match TRBD1. The CDR3 is 17 amino acids. CDR1 is SNHLY, CDR2 FYNNEI, per germline. V was clipped by 6 bases and J by 8 bases; unmatched bases: 15. CDR3 DNA: TGTGCCAGCAGCGTGAGGGACAGGGGACCCTTTGTCGAAAAACTGTTTTTT. Encoded protein: CASSVRDRGPFVEKLFF.

This chain connects TRBV6-2 or TRBV6-3 to TRBJ2-1; D perhaps matches TRBD2 (6 bases). From germline, CDR1 is MNHEY and CDR2 SVGEGT. This CDR3 region has 13 residues. The V gene lost 5 bases and the J gene lost 5 bases, with 10 bases spanning the gap. CDR3 residues: CASSPDYNNEQFF. The CDR3 coding sequence is TGTGCCAGCAGTCCGGACTATAACAATGAGCAGTTCTTC.

This chain uses TRBV18 with TRBJ2-3; tentative D call: TRBD1 (6 bases). Germline values: CDR1 KGHSH, CDR2 LQKENI. V shed 2 bases and J shed 3 bases, with 12 bases lying between them. The CDR3 is 15 amino acids. The CDR3 sequence: CASSPVGGATDTQYF. The CDR3 nucleotides read TGTGCCAGCTCACCAGTAGGGGGAGCAACAGATACGCAGTATTTT.

This clone occurred a few times. The chain links TRBV28 to TRBJ2-1; perhaps TRBD2 as D (5 bases). With 4 bases removed from V and 3 bases from J, the gap between germline ends came to 13 bases. This CDR3 is 15 amino acids long. CDR1 MDHEN and CDR2 SYDVKM come from the germline V gene. The CDR3 DNA follows: TGTGCCAGCAGTTCCCCAGCGGTGAACTACAATGAGCAGTTCTTC. It is translated as CASSSPAVNYNEQFF.

This chain connects TRBV19 to TRBJ1-5; D unresolved. Germline CDR1 is LNHDA and CDR2 is SQIVND (reference sequence). V lost 0 bases, J lost 0 bases, and 18 bases lay in between. The CDR3 totals 19 residues. The CDR3 is CASSIDPARLPDSNQPQHF. The DNA for the CDR3 is TGTGCCAGTAGTATAGACCCGGCCAGGTTGCCGGATAGCAATCAGCCCCAGCATTTT.

The J gene is TRBJ1-3, the V gene TRBV5-1, with D uncertain. The germline CDR1 and CDR2 sequences are SGHRS and YFSETQ. The length of the CDR3 is 14 residues. Trimming stripped 1 base from V and 4 bases from J, with 9 bases between. The CDR3: CASSLNRNGNTIYF. CDR3 DNA: TGCGCCAGCAGCTTGAACAGAAACGGAAACACCATATATTTT.

The V and J genes are TRBV28 and TRBJ1-5; D remains ambiguous. Germline assignment: CDR1 MDHEN and CDR2 SYDVKM. V was pared by 6 bases and J by 4 bases, with 13 bases between. This CDR3 is 14 amino acids long. The CDR3 DNA follows: TGTGCCAGCAGCCTTGACATTGAAAATCAGCCCCAGCATTTT. As protein: CASSLDIENQPQHF. The variable domain in full, completed from reference TRBV28 and TRBJ1-5, reads DVKVTQSSRYLVKRTGEKVFLECVQDMDHENMFWYRQDPGLGLRLIYFSYDVKMKEKGDIPEGYSVSREKKERFSLILESASTNQTSMYLCASSLDIENQPQHFGDGTRLSIL.

The CDR3 nucleotides read TGTGCCAGCAGCTTAATGGCCGTAAGACAAGAGACCCAGTACTTC. Protein product: CASSLMAVRQETQYF. V usage is TRBV7-2 and J usage is TRBJ2-5; D gene ambiguous. Looked up from germline, CDR1 is SGHTA and CDR2 is FQGNSA. V gave up 2 bases and J gave up 2 bases, with 12 bases separating them. The CDR3 length is 15 residues.

This sequence joins TRBV5-1 and TRBJ2-1, with 12 bases aligning to TRBD2. Looked up from germline, CDR1 is SGHRS and CDR2 is YFSETQ. Germline trimming cut 0 bases from V and 6 bases from J; bases unmatched to any gene: 1. The CDR3 consists of 15 residues. CDR3 amino acids: CASSLASGRGNEQFF. Here the CDR3 DNA reads TGCGCCAGCAGCTTGGCTAGCGGGAGGGGCAATGAGCAGTTCTTC.

This clone appeared a few times. This rearrangement joins TRBV2 to TRBJ2-7; TRBD1 might be the D (6 bases). CDR3 length equals 12 residues. Germline CDR1 SNHLY, CDR2 FYNNEI. V was pared by 8 bases and J by 4 bases, with 12 bases between. The chain's CDR3 is CASGQTEYEQYF. The CDR3 DNA sequence: TGTGCCAGCGGACAGACAGAGTACGAGCAGTACTTC.

Relative to its sample, this clone is medium-sized. The rearrangement links TRBV4-1 to TRBJ2-3, with TRBD2 identical over 8 bases. This CDR3 comprises 15 residues. The germline V gene has CDR1 MGHRA and CDR2 YSYEKL. J lost 4 bases, V lost 5 bases, and 8 bases had no gene match. CDR3 amino acids: CASSYGAAGADTQYF. In nucleotides, the CDR3 is TGCGCCAGCAGCTACGGGGCAGCGGGAGCAGATACGCAGTATTTT.

The rearrangement links TRBV27 to TRBJ1-1, with D perhaps TRBD1 (6 bases). The CDR3 loop spans 16 amino acids. Trimming shortened V by 4 bases and J by 4 bases, and 19 bases separated the two germline ends. The germline V gene has CDR1 MNHEY and CDR2 SMNVEV (reference sequence). CDR3 nucleotides: TGTGCCAGCAGTTCGATAGGTTTCGGACAGACCACTGAAGCTTTCTTT. Protein sequence: CASSSIGFGQTTEAFF.

Regarding this clone: This sample also contains other DNA sequences that code for the same CDR3. The CDR3: CASSWGQGNTEAFF. The DNA of the CDR3 is TGCGCCAGCAGCTGGGGACAGGGGAACACTGAAGCTTTCTTT. The chain has TRBV5-1 and TRBJ1-1, with TRBD1 matching 9 bases. CDR3 length: 14 amino acids. The germline V gene encodes CDR1 SGHRS and CDR2 YFSETQ. Trimming at V came to 3 bases and at J to 1 base, leaving 1 base not matched to a gene. The variable domain in full, with the rest retrieved from reference TRBV5-1 and TRBJ1-1, is KAGVTQTPRYLIKTRGQQVTLSCSPISGHRSVSWYQQTPGQGLQFLFEYFSETQRNKGNFPGRFSGRQFSNSRSEMNVSTLELGDSALYLCASSWGQGNTEAFFGQGTRLTVV.

This chain joins TRBV19 and TRBJ2-1, with TRBD2 matching 7 bases. CDR3 length: 16 residues. J gave up 8 bases and V 6 bases, and 16 bases lay outside the gene matches. CDR1 LNHDA and CDR2 SQIVND come from the germline V gene (reference sequence). The DNA of the CDR3 is TGTGCCAGTAGGAAGCTTGGAGCGGGATCCCTACATGAGCAGTTCTTC. This encodes CASRKLGAGSLHEQFF. Variable domain in full (rest from reference TRBV19 and TRBJ2-1): DGGITQSPKYLFRKEGQNVTLSCEQNLNHDAMYWYRQDPGQGLRLIYYSQIVNDFQKGDIAEGYSVSREKKESFPLTVTSAQKNPTAFYLCASRKLGAGSLHEQFFGPGTRLTVL.